This T cell receptor (beta chain) was found in a study of shared clonotypes between healthy human individuals. With respect to this clone: Different DNA sequences within this sample yield the same CDR3.

There are 12 residues in the CDR3. Germline lookup yields CDR1 ENHRY and CDR2 SYGVKD. V was pared by 7 bases and J by 4 bases, with 10 bases between. All the donors were Caucasian adults who lived in Nashville, Tennessee. CD4+ cells yielded CD45RA+ naive and CD45RA-negative memory subsets. Generated by immunoSEQ multiplex PCR, the TCRdb table keeps only in-frame clones and is missing some. The sample has roughly 2,300,000 clones; 85% to 95% are singletons. What was sequenced was naive CD4+ T cells from PBMCs. Subset defined: CD45RA+ positively selected. The rearrangement joins TRBV10-3 to TRBJ1-2, with D possibly matching TRBD1 (6 bases). The sequence derives from a young man in good health. Some clones in this sample may be carry-over from other donors' samples. CDR3 sequence reads: CAITSDSYGYTF. CDR3 DNA sequence: TGTGCCATCACATCGGACAGCTATGGCTACACCTTC.